One and the same sample provided the 7 T cell receptor beta chains below, sequenced in a study of graft-versus-host responses after intestinal transplantation. The repertoire was sequenced with immunoSEQ multiplex PCR; TCRdb's copy has only in-frame clones and lacks some. The table includes tens of thousands of clones, roughly 87% detected once. Antigens of these TCRs are unknown. The sample here was unstimulated CD8+ T cells sorted from spleen or lymph node cells, taken before intestinal transplant. The receptor set was obtained from a human donor who received an intestinal transplant.

The V and J genes are TRBV28 and TRBJ1-1; 7 bases agree with TRBD1. Trimming cost V 2 bases and J 2 bases; bases outside gene matches: 2. The CDR3 is 14 amino acids. Germline V CDR1 and CDR2: MDHEN, SYDVKM. In DNA form, the CDR3 reads TGTGCCAGCAGTTTAACAGGGGATAACACTGAAGCTTTCTTT. Encoded protein: CASSLTGDNTEAFF.

The chain recombines TRBV19 with TRBJ2-6; perhaps TRBD2 as D (6 bases). The germline gives CDR1 LNHDA, CDR2 SQIVND (reference sequence). CDR3 length: 16 residues. V was pared by 1 base and J by 1 base, with 8 bases between. CDR3 coding DNA: TGTGCCAGTAGTATAGTGGAGGGGTCTGGGGCCAACGTCCTGACTTTC. As protein: CASSIVEGSGANVLTF.

The rearrangement joins TRBV6-5 to TRBJ2-5; D possibly corresponds to TRBD2 (7 bases). CDR3 length: 14 residues. Germline loops: CDR1 MNHEY, CDR2 SVGAGI. The V gene lost 6 bases and the J gene lost 7 bases, with 18 bases spanning the gap. The CDR3 coding sequence is TGTGCCAGCAGAGGGGGGGGACCCCGCGGGACCCAGTACTTC. It yields the protein CASRGGGPRGTQYF.

V is TRBV2 and J is TRBJ1-2; D uncertain. The CDR3 has 13 amino acids. The germline V gene encodes CDR1 SNHLY and CDR2 FYNNEI. Deletions cut 5 bases from V and 4 bases from J, with 11 bases between. The CDR3 DNA reads as TGTGCCAGCAGTCTAAGCAAGGCCTATGGCTACACCTTC. It encodes CASSLSKAYGYTF.

V usage is TRBV9 and J usage is TRBJ2-2; no clear D gene. V was cut by 0 bases and J by 4 bases, with 1 base left in between. The CDR3 is 12 amino acids. CDR1 is SGDLS and CDR2 is YYNGEE in the germline V gene. For the CDR3, the DNA is TGTGCCAGCAGCGTAGCCACCGGGGAGCTGTTTTTT. This encodes CASSVATGELFF.

This clone has a single count. V is TRBV5-4 and J is TRBJ2-7, with D possibly TRBD2 on 6 matching bases. The germline V gene encodes CDR1 SGHNT and CDR2 YYREEE (reference sequence). The CDR3 has 13 residues. V was shortened by 3 bases and J by 7 bases, with 14 bases between the two germline ends. The CDR3 spells CASSWAGGDEQYF. In DNA, the CDR3 is TGTGCCAGCAGCTGGGCCGGCGGGGATGAGCAGTACTTC.

The chain carries TRBV5-5 and TRBJ2-1, with D perhaps matching TRBD1 (6 bases). Germline lookup yields CDR1 SGHKS and CDR2 YYEKEE (reference sequence). The germline V and J ends were trimmed by 2 bases and 1 base, with 10 bases remaining between them. The CDR3 loop spans 15 amino acids. The CDR3 reads CASSFGGASYNEQFF. In nucleotides, the CDR3 is TGTGCCAGCAGCTTTGGGGGCGCATCCTACAATGAGCAGTTCTTC.